Listed here are 27 T cell receptor beta chains from one sample, sequenced in a study of blood T cell repertoires in COVID-19 (dated by TCRdb to 2018 to 2021). The receptor library was made with the immunoSEQ multiplex PCR assay. TCRdb retrieved this table from immuneACCESS and kept in-frame rearrangements only. Not all clones are present; in checked studies, unresolved V genes account for under half, and no reason is known for the remainder. Recorded for this sample are 250,000 to 350,000 clones; 88% of them occurred a single time. The top ten clones comprise roughly 2% of the sample. The sequenced sample was PBMCs or T cells enriched from blood (not recorded which). The receptors here all came from an older woman in a cohort exposed to, infected with or recovered from COVID-19 (not recorded which).

The V and J genes are TRBV7-6 and TRBJ2-7, with a weak D call TRBD2 (6 bases). This CDR3 is 16 amino acids long. Between the trimmed V and J ends, which lost 1 base and 3 bases, there was a span of 16 bases. The germline V gene has CDR1 SGHVS and CDR2 FNYEAQ. The CDR3, as DNA: TGTGCCAGCAGCTTAGATCTCACGGGAGAAGACTACGAGCAGTACTTC. Translating it yields CASSLDLTGEDYEQYF.

This clone appeared once. This chain joins TRBV27 and TRBJ2-3, with D tentatively TRBD1 (5 bases). The CDR3 contains 15 residues. The V gene lost 2 bases and the J gene lost 1 base, with 10 bases spanning the gap. Germline CDR1 is MNHEY and CDR2 is SMNVEV (reference sequence). CDR3 in amino acids: CASSLQGRRTDTQYF. The CDR3 DNA is TGTGCCAGCAGTTTACAGGGCAGGCGCACAGATACGCAGTATTTT.

The chain is built from TRBV6-5 and TRBJ2-2; no definite D call. Trimming cost V 0 bases and J 3 bases, with 5 bases left between them. From germline, CDR1 is MNHEY and CDR2 SVGAGI. The CDR3 totals 14 residues. This CDR3 reads CASSYSRDTGELFF. The CDR3 DNA sequence: TGTGCCAGCAGTTACTCTAGAGACACCGGGGAGCTGTTTTTT.

This chain uses TRBV19 with TRBJ2-7, with D hard to call. Germline lookup yields CDR1 LNHDA and CDR2 SQIVND (reference sequence). Trimming took 0 bases from V and 6 from J, leaving 9 bases between them. CDR3 length equals 13 residues. The CDR3 spells CASSIDLRREQYF. DNA of the CDR3: TGTGCCAGTAGTATAGACTTGCGGCGCGAGCAGTACTTC.

This clone was counted a single time. V is TRBV5-1 and J is TRBJ1-2; weak D call: TRBD1 (5 bases). V lost 2 bases and J lost 2, with 16 bases in between. The CDR3 loop spans 16 amino acids. CDR1 SGHRS and CDR2 YFSETQ come from the germline V gene. The DNA of the CDR3 is TGCGCCAGCAGCTTATCCCCCGACAGACAGAACTATGGCTACACCTTC. Protein: CASSLSPDRQNYGYTF.

The DNA of the CDR3 is TGTGCCAGCAGTACCCGGCAGGGGCAGTTCTTC. Encoded protein: CASSTRQGQFF. The genes are TRBV6-5 and TRBJ2-1; maybe TRBD1 (5 bases). V lost 5 bases, J lost 12 bases, and 11 bases lay in between. The germline CDR1 and CDR2 sequences are MNHEY and SVGAGI. The CDR3 contains 11 residues.

The rearrangement links TRBV19 to TRBJ1-4; D remains unclear. CDR3 length equals 13 residues. Trimming cost V 4 bases and J 8 bases, with 11 bases left between them. Germline lookup yields CDR1 LNHDA and CDR2 SQIVND (reference sequence). The CDR3 DNA reads TGTGCCAGTAGTAGTCAGGTTGGGGAAAAACTGTTTTTT. The encoded protein is CASSSQVGEKLFF.

The gene calls are TRBV5-8 and TRBJ2-3; TRBD1 matches 9 bases. The CDR3 covers 17 residues. The V gene's germline CDR1 is SGHTS and CDR2 YDEGEE. After removal of 2 bases from V and 0 bases from J, the junction contained 7 bases not matched to a gene. CDR3 sequence: CASSLGTGISSTDTQYF. CDR3 nucleotide sequence: TGTGCCAGCAGCTTAGGGACAGGGATTAGCAGCACAGATACGCAGTATTTT.

This clone has only a few counts. The J gene is TRBJ2-1, the V gene TRBV28; 9 positions agree with TRBD2. CDR1 and CDR2 (germline): MDHEN, SYDVKM. The V gene end was trimmed by 5 bases and the J gene end by 5 bases; junction bases not matched to a gene: 7. This CDR3 spans 15 amino acids. The CDR3: CASSGRGGSHNEQFF. In nucleotides, the CDR3 is TGTGCCAGCAGTGGGCGGGGGGGTTCACACAATGAGCAGTTCTTC.

The chain's CDR3 is CASSEWLAGDTDTQYF. The DNA of the CDR3 is TGTGCCAGCAGTGAATGGCTAGCGGGAGACACAGATACGCAGTATTTT. The rearrangement joins TRBV25-1 to TRBJ2-3, with 10 bases that match TRBD2. The trim removed 1 base at V and 2 bases at J, leaving 3 bases unmatched. The CDR3 consists of 16 residues. Per germline, CDR1 MGHDK and CDR2 SYGVNS.

This clone was observed a handful of times. This chain joins TRBV4-2 and TRBJ1-5; D may be TRBD1 (5 bases). Germline V gives CDR1 LGHNA, CDR2 YNFKEQ. This CDR3 has 14 residues. The V end was cut by 6 bases, the J end by 4 bases, with 13 bases between. The CDR3 DNA reads as TGTGCCAGCAGATACGCGGCAGGGAATCAGCCCCAGCATTTT. Its protein product is CASRYAAGNQPQHF.

The CDR3 DNA follows: TGTGCCAGCAGCTTAGTGGGCAGGGGCCGCCAATACGGGGAGCTGTTTTTT. Translation: CASSLVGRGRQYGELFF. The V gene is TRBV7-9, the J gene TRBJ2-2; D possibly corresponds to TRBD1 (6 bases). Trimming shortened V by 1 base and J by 7 bases, and 19 bases separated the two germline ends. Germline lookup yields CDR1 SEHNR and CDR2 FQNEAQ (reference sequence). There are 17 residues in the CDR3.

The V and J genes are TRBV14 and TRBJ2-1, with 8 positions matching TRBD2. CDR3 length: 16 residues. Germline CDR1 and CDR2: SGHDN and FVKESK. The trim removed 0 bases at V and 3 bases at J, leaving 4 bases unmatched. The CDR3 coding sequence is TGTGCCAGCAGCCAAGATAAAAGCGGGGGCTACAATGAGCAGTTCTTC. Translated: CASSQDKSGGYNEQFF.

This chain connects TRBV5-4 to TRBJ2-3; D ambiguous. The CDR3 has 15 residues. Germline V gene lookup returns CDR1 SGHNT and CDR2 YYREEE (reference sequence). Trimming took off 1 base at V and 2 bases at J, with 11 bases between the two ends. In DNA, the CDR3 is TGTGCCAGCAGCTTGTGGGCAGGCAACACAGATACGCAGTATTTT. Translated, it gives CASSLWAGNTDTQYF.

The J gene is TRBJ1-4, the V gene TRBV19, with D unclear. The germline V gene encodes CDR1 LNHDA and CDR2 SQIVND (reference sequence). Trimming removed 8 bases at V and 1 base at J, with 11 bases between. This CDR3 has 14 residues. In DNA, the CDR3 is TGTGCCAGTGCCGGCGGGAGAACTAATGAAAAACTGTTTTTT. Translated: CASAGGRTNEKLFF. The variable domain in full, with the rest retrieved from reference TRBV19 and TRBJ1-4, is DGGITQSPKYLFRKEGQNVTLSCEQNLNHDAMYWYRQDPGQGLRLIYYSQIVNDFQKGDIAEGYSVSREKKESFPLTVTSAQKNPTAFYLCASAGGRTNEKLFFGSGTQLSVL.

As DNA, the CDR3 is TGCGCCAGCAGCTTGGGGGGACTAGCGGGAGGAGATACGCAGTATTTT. Its translation is CASSLGGLAGGDTQYF. The rearrangement joins TRBV5-1 to TRBJ2-3, with TRBD2 matching 15 bases. This CDR3 has 16 amino acids. The V gene's germline CDR1 is SGHRS and CDR2 YFSETQ. Trimming cost V 0 bases and J 5 bases; bases outside gene matches: 1.

The V and J genes are TRBV11-2 and TRBJ2-5, with D perhaps TRBD2 (6 bases). Germline V lookup: CDR1 SGHAT, CDR2 FQNNGV. V lost 3 bases and J lost 4, with 15 bases in between. CDR3 length: 15 residues. CDR3 DNA: TGTGCCAGCAGCTTGGGGGGAGCGTCTCGAGAGACCCAGTACTTC. Protein product: CASSLGGASRETQYF.

The rearrangement uses TRBV28 and TRBJ2-2, with 10 bases aligning to TRBD2. The germline V gene has CDR1 MDHEN and CDR2 SYDVKM. The trim removed 8 bases at V and 7 bases at J, leaving 7 bases unmatched. The CDR3 loop spans 14 amino acids. CDR3 in amino acids: CASRLAGVFGELFF. In nucleotides, the CDR3 is TGTGCCAGCCGGCTAGCGGGAGTTTTCGGGGAGCTGTTTTTT.

DNA of the CDR3: TGTGCCAGCAGCTCCCCTCTAGGAACCAATGAGCAGTTCTTC. Its translation is CASSSPLGTNEQFF. V is TRBV7-3 and J is TRBJ2-1; D ambiguous. Germline assignment: CDR1 SGHTA and CDR2 FQGTGA. The CDR3 is 14 amino acids. With 4 bases removed from V and 6 bases from J, the gap between germline ends came to 13 bases.

The V and J genes are TRBV6-5 and TRBJ2-7, with 7 bases fitting TRBD2. Germline CDR1 MNHEY, CDR2 SVGAGI. Trimming took 7 bases from V and 7 from J; bases not matched to a gene: 10. This CDR3 is 13 amino acids long. CDR3 protein: CASIREEGGEQYF. The CDR3 nucleotides read TGTGCCAGCATACGGGAGGAGGGAGGGGAGCAGTACTTC.

This rearrangement joins TRBV3-1 (or the pseudogene TRBV3-2) to TRBJ2-7, with 8 nucleotides matching TRBD1. V was clipped by 1 base and J by 6 bases; unmatched bases: 5. The CDR3 spans 14 residues. Germline CDR1 and CDR2: LGHDT and YNNKEL (reference sequence). The CDR3 here is CASSQARGLGEQYF. CDR3 bases: TGTGCCAGCAGCCAAGCCAGGGGGCTCGGCGAGCAGTACTTC.

V gene TRBV12-3 or TRBV12-4 combines with J gene TRBJ2-1; a weak D match, TRBD2 (6 bases). V lost 5 bases and J 8 bases, leaving 13 bases between the germline ends. The CDR3 totals 13 residues. The CDR3 spells CASSPRGWDEQFF. In DNA form, the CDR3 reads TGTGCCAGCAGTCCACGGGGGTGGGATGAGCAGTTCTTC.

This chain joins TRBV28 and TRBJ2-6; D may be TRBD2 (6 bases). V was clipped by 6 bases and J by 0 bases, with 9 bases between them. Per germline, CDR1 MDHEN and CDR2 SYDVKM. The CDR3 contains 15 residues. DNA of the CDR3: TGTGCCAGCAGCCGGGGGAGCTCTGGGGCCAACGTCCTGACTTTC. This codes for CASSRGSSGANVLTF.

The rearrangement joins TRBV5-5 to TRBJ1-1; no clear D. The germline V gene has CDR1 SGHKS and CDR2 YYEKEE (reference sequence). The germline V and J ends were trimmed by 2 bases and 3 bases, with 17 bases remaining between them. The CDR3 is made up of 16 amino acids. The CDR3 sequence: CASSLHSGMSYTEAFF. The CDR3 DNA follows: TGTGCCAGCAGCTTACATTCCGGGATGTCGTACACTGAAGCTTTCTTT.

This chain connects TRBV5-1 to TRBJ2-7; the match to TRBD2 covers 7 bases. J gave up 3 bases and V 0 bases, and 6 bases lay outside the gene matches. CDR3 size: 15 residues. Germline loops: CDR1 SGHRS, CDR2 YFSETQ. CDR3 protein: CASSLAFREGYEQYF. The CDR3 DNA follows: TGCGCCAGCAGCTTGGCGTTCAGGGAGGGCTACGAGCAGTACTTC.

CDR3 bases: TGTGCCAGCAGCTACCGGGACTCCTTTGAAGCTTTCTTT. This translates into CASSYRDSFEAFF. The V call is TRBV7-2, the J call TRBJ1-1; D perhaps matches TRBD1 (5 bases). The CDR3 has 13 amino acids. The germline CDR1 and CDR2 sequences are SGHTA and FQGNSA. V was shortened by 4 bases and J by 7 bases, with 13 bases between the two germline ends.

This chain connects TRBV5-1 to TRBJ2-5, with 7 nucleotides matching TRBD1. This CDR3 is built from 15 residues. With V trimmed by 0 bases and J by 2 bases, 4 bases remained unmatched. CDR1 and CDR2 (germline): SGHRS, YFSETQ. The CDR3 sequence: CASSLEGTAQETQYF. DNA for the CDR3: TGCGCCAGCAGCTTGGAGGGGACAGCTCAAGAGACCCAGTACTTC.